A single sample gave rise to the 20 T cell receptor beta chains below, sequenced in a study of response to subunit inactivated influenza vaccine. MiXCR, applied by TCRdb to the RT-PCR reads, yields one record per CDR3 protein. This table holds 400,000 to 650,000 distinct CDR3 sequences, approximately 7.7% found once. The starting material was PBMCs from blood, obtained about 24 months after vaccination. The origin of the receptors is a man in his fifties or sixties who received an inactivated influenza vaccine.

This clonotype came up a few times. V and J are TRBV11-2 and TRBJ2-1; 7 nucleotides agree with TRBD2. Germline V gives CDR1 SGHAT, CDR2 FQNNGV. The CDR3 spans 18 residues. Trimming cost V 3 bases and J 2 bases; bases outside gene matches: 13. CDR3 region: CASSLLVWEGPPYNEQFF. As DNA, the CDR3 is TGTGCCAGCAGCTTGTTGGTGTGGGAGGGCCCTCCCTACAATGAGCAGTTCTTC.

The V gene is TRBV6-1, the J gene TRBJ1-2, with no clear D. The V and J ends lost 1 base and 7 bases respectively, with 7 bases between them. This CDR3 spans 12 amino acids. CDR1 and CDR2 from the germline V gene are MNHNS and SASEGT. The CDR3, as DNA: TGTGCCAGCAGTGAAGGGTTTTCTGGCTACACCTTC. Its translation is CASSEGFSGYTF.

This clonotype showed up many times. The CDR3 sequence is CASSLSSGNEQFF. The DNA for the CDR3 is TGCGCCAGCAGCTTGTCTAGCGGCAATGAGCAGTTCTTC. V gene TRBV5-1 combines with J gene TRBJ2-1, with 7 bases fitting TRBD2. V was pared by 1 base and J by 6 bases, with 1 base of the junction left unmatched. The CDR3 has 13 residues. Per the germline V gene, CDR1 is SGHRS and CDR2 is YFSETQ.

This clonotype was observed a handful of times. A junction boundary mismatches the germline segment, possibly from a read error. The chain combines TRBV4-3 with TRBJ2-1, with unresolved D. In germline, CDR1 is LGHNA, CDR2 YSLEER. The CDR3 is made up of 15 amino acids. The CDR3 protein is CASSQDITAYNAQFF. In nucleotides, the CDR3 is TGCGCCAGCAGCCAAGATATCACTGCCTACAATGCGCAGTTCTTC.

The J gene is TRBJ1-1, the V gene TRBV12-3 or TRBV12-4; the match to TRBD1 covers 8 bases. The CDR3 consists of 14 residues. The V and J ends lost 1 base and 6 bases, in that order; junction bases with no gene match: 4. The CDR3 region has the DNA TGTGCCAGCAGTTTAGGACCAGGGGGCGCTGAAGCTTTCTTT. It specifies CASSLGPGGAEAFF.

This clonotype was found once. With a much larger clone just one base away, this may be a read error. J is TRBJ2-3 and V is TRBV3-1; the D gene is possibly TRBD2 (6 bases). This CDR3 spans 13 amino acids. CDR1 and CDR2 from the germline V gene are LGHDT and YNNKEL (reference sequence). As DNA, the CDR3 is TGTGCCAGCAGCCCTGGAGGGAGAGATACGCGGTATTTT. Amino acid sequence: CASSPGGRDTRYF.

In its sample, this clonotype was seen a few times. The chain carries TRBV5-5 and TRBJ1-1, with 9 bases aligning to TRBD1. Unmatched junction bases numbered 7, after V lost 3 bases and J lost 4 bases. Germline V lookup: CDR1 SGHKS, CDR2 YYEKEE (reference sequence). The CDR3 has 15 residues. DNA of the CDR3: TGTGCCAGCAGCTCAACAGGGGGCGCGGTCACTGAAGCTTTCTTT. This encodes CASSSTGGAVTEAFF.

This clonotype appeared a few times. The V gene is TRBV7-2, the J gene TRBJ2-3; D not resolved. The V gene's germline CDR1 is SGHTA and CDR2 FQGNSA. V lost 2 bases, J lost 3 bases, and 12 bases lay in between. This CDR3 has 15 amino acids. The CDR3 loop reads CASSLLGFQTDTQYF. Written as DNA, the CDR3 is TGTGCCAGCAGCTTATTAGGGTTTCAGACAGATACGCAGTATTTT.

This clonotype was detected a few times. This chain links TRBV6-1 with TRBJ1-2, with no clear D. The CDR3 extends over 14 amino acids. CDR1 and CDR2 from the germline V gene are MNHNS and SASEGT. Deletions cut 0 bases from V and 8 bases from J, with 13 bases between. CDR3 coding DNA: TGTGCCAGCAGTGAAGCGCTTCGGGGTAGCGGCTACACCTTC. Translated, it gives CASSEALRGSGYTF.

This chain connects TRBV12-3 or TRBV12-4 to TRBJ1-6; no firm D call. V lost 6 bases, J lost 8 bases, and 8 bases lay in between. The CDR3 is 12 amino acids. As DNA, the CDR3 is TGTGCCAGCAGGGCCGGGGATTCACCCCTCCACTTT. It codes for CASRAGDSPLHF.

This clonotype appeared many times. The V call is TRBV29-1, the J call TRBJ2-7; 15 nucleotides line up with TRBD2. The CDR3 consists of 17 residues. From germline, CDR1 is SQVTM and CDR2 ANQGSEA. After removal of 4 bases from V and 5 bases from J, the junction contained 12 bases not matched to a gene. CDR3 protein: CSVVHFRGTSGRNEQYF. As DNA, the CDR3 is TGCAGCGTTGTCCACTTTAGAGGGACTAGCGGGAGGAACGAGCAGTACTTC.

The V and J genes are TRBV5-1 and TRBJ2-7, with 7 positions matching TRBD2. The CDR3 contains 16 residues. V trimming: 4 bases; J trimming: 4 bases; junction bases outside the gene matches: 14. The germline V gene encodes CDR1 SGHRS and CDR2 YFSETQ. The CDR3 DNA is TGCGCCAGCAGCCCCGGGGGGAGGGCTTCCGCTTACGAGCAGTACTTC. Its translation: CASSPGGRASAYEQYF.

This sequence joins TRBV28 and TRBJ2-5; 9 bases line up with TRBD2. The CDR3 is made up of 15 amino acids. CDR1 and CDR2 (germline): MDHEN, SYDVKM. V lost 7 bases, J lost 7 bases, and 13 bases stayed unmatched. The DNA for the CDR3 is TGTGCCAGCACCATCCTAGCGGGATGTGACGGGACCCAGTACTTC. This codes for CASTILAGCDGTQYF.

Notes on this clonotype: Compared with germline, one end of the junction differs, possibly owing to a read error. The chain is built from TRBV3-1 and TRBJ2-5; D is undetermined. The V gene's germline CDR1 is LGHDT and CDR2 YNNKEL (reference sequence). The CDR3 is 16 amino acids. The CDR3 DNA reads as TGCGCCAGCAGCCAAGTCGCCGGCAGCCCCCAAGAGACCCAGTACTTC. It specifies CASSQVAGSPQETQYF.

The chain is built from TRBV7-8 and TRBJ1-6, with a weak D call TRBD1 (6 bases). Germline V gene data show CDR1 as SGHVS and CDR2 as FQNEAQ. The CDR3 is 15 amino acids. Trimming pared 5 bases from V and 9 bases from J, leaving 17 bases between. CDR3 in DNA: TGTGCCAGCAGCACCTACAGGGTTCTATCTTCACCCCTCCACTTT. It specifies CASSTYRVLSSPLHF.

This clonotype was observed a handful of times. This sequence joins TRBV7-9 and TRBJ2-5; D is possibly TRBD2 (5 bases). The CDR3 covers 17 residues. Trimming took off 1 base at V and 2 bases at J, with 17 bases between the two ends. The germline gives CDR1 SEHNR, CDR2 FQNEAQ (reference sequence). The CDR3 DNA reads TGTGCCAGCAGCTTAGTTTTCGCGGGTGGACCTCAAGAGACCCAGTACTTC. Its protein is CASSLVFAGGPQETQYF. Filled out from reference TRBV7-9 and TRBJ2-5, the complete variable domain reads DTGVSQNPRHKITKRGQNVTFRCDPISEHNRLYWYRQTLGQGPEFLTYFQNEAQLEKSRLLSDRFSAERPKGSFSTLEIQRTEQGDSAMYLCASSLVFAGGPQETQYFGPGTRLLVL.

The rearrangement uses TRBV7-3 and TRBJ2-1; 8 nucleotides line up with TRBD2. Germline CDR1 and CDR2: SGHTA and FQGTGA. After removal of 7 bases from V and 6 bases from J, the junction contained 11 bases not matched to a gene. CDR3 size: 15 residues. The CDR3 here is CASTNQAGAGNEQFF. Here the CDR3 DNA reads TGTGCCAGCACCAACCAAGCGGGAGCAGGCAATGAGCAGTTCTTC.

The chain carries TRBV20-1 and TRBJ2-1; possible D gene TRBD2, 6 bases. The CDR3 loop spans 14 amino acids. The germline CDR1 and CDR2 sequences are DFQATT and SNEGSKA (reference sequence). V was trimmed by 2 bases and J by 4 bases, leaving 12 bases between them. For the CDR3, the DNA is TGCAGTGCTAGACCTATTAGCGGATACAATGAGCAGTTCTTC. Protein product: CSARPISGYNEQFF.

This clonotype was counted a few times. The chain has TRBV9 and TRBJ2-2; 8 bases agree with TRBD1. With V trimmed by 3 bases and J by 6 bases, 4 bases remained unmatched. CDR1 SGDLS and CDR2 YYNGEE come from the germline V gene. The CDR3 has 14 residues. The CDR3 DNA reads as TGTGCCAGCAGCGCCAGACAGGGGCCCGGGGAGCTGTTTTTT. Translation: CASSARQGPGELFF.

This clonotype was observed many times. The chain joins TRBV7-2 to TRBJ2-3; the D is unclear. The CDR3 runs 12 residues. Germline CDR1 reads SGHTA; CDR2 reads FQGNSA. The V and J ends lost 1 base and 4 bases respectively, with 3 bases between them. The CDR3 here is CASSLGADTQYF. The CDR3 bases are TGTGCCAGCAGCTTAGGCGCAGATACGCAGTATTTT.